There are many counts of the clone carrying this T cell receptor beta chain. This sample is drawn from a study of Graves' ophthalmopathy and Graves' hyperthyroidism. CDR3 regions of TCR beta were amplified from RNA transcripts. HTBI-primed first-round RT-PCR preceded second-round multiplex PCR. Using its own MiXCR run on the multiplex PCR reads, TCRdb lists one record per CDR3 protein. The sample lists over 500,000 distinct CDR3 sequences, about 20% occurring once. Excluded were patients with other autoimmune diseases, uncontrolled infections, pregnancy or lactation. The starting material, roughly 9.7 ml of fresh peripheral blood, provided the PBMCs. This TCR was recovered from a woman aged 18-29 years with stable Graves' hyperthyroidism. Some clones in this sample may be carry-over from other donors' samples. Sequencing was done on a sample of peripheral blood.

CDR3 bases: TGCAGTGCGGGTATAGGACTCGAGCAGTACTTC. It encodes CSAGIGLEQYF. V gene TRBV20-1 combines with J gene TRBJ2-7; D may be TRBD2 (5 bases). Germline V gives CDR1 DFQATT, CDR2 SNEGSKA (reference sequence). CDR3 length equals 11 residues. V lost 6 bases to trimming and J lost 6 bases, with 12 bases between them.